This entry is about one T cell receptor (beta chain). In this sample, this clonotype turned up a few times. Its target antigen remains unknown. There are no base qualities to consult, and no much larger clone falls within one base. The V and J ends are trimmed by 8 bases and 0 bases, leaving 15 bases between them. The CDR3, cysteine through phenylalanine, is 14 amino acids long. Only the CDR3 DNA is retained, 42 bases long and in frame from the first base. For CDR1 and CDR2, the germline V gene lists SQVTM and ANQGSEA. This entry is derived from a study of regulatory T cells in long-lasting Graves disease (dated by TCRdb to the early 2020s). Regarding the complete study: In the newly diagnosed Graves' disease group, patients had been taking antithyroid drugs for less than 3 months. This study used TCR sequencing and RNA sequencing of peripheral blood to compare persistent Graves' disease patients against newly diagnosed Graves' disease patients. The study was registered as a clinical trial and conducted in China. A total of 35 or so samples were covered by TCR sequencing, comprising some 13 persistent and about 20 newly diagnosed Graves' disease patients. Points the paper makes about the study in general: Persistent Graves' disease patients showed lower TCR Shannon entropy and fewer highly expanded clones than newly diagnosed patients, suggesting clonal expansion. Peripheral blood alone was examined, since thyroid tissue, which constituted the primary lesion, could not be accessed. Sequencing and analysis were limited to the TCR beta chain. The authors noted that the small sample size was a limitation that may lower accuracy. Persistent patients shared more public clonotypes among themselves (around 2,500) than newly diagnosed patients did (roughly 910). Persistent disease showed preferential use of TRBV28, TRBJ1-2 and TRBJ2-5, whereas newly diagnosed disease favored TRBV20-1 and TRBJ2-1.

Libraries were prepared through multiplex PCR. Sequencing was performed on an Illumina HiSeq 4000. CDR3 regions were amplified by Arm-PCR with iRepertoire HTBI primers to construct TCR beta libraries. Before sequencing, the PCR products went through gel purification. Regarding the original processing steps: A total of fewer than 70 TRBV and 14 TRBJ segments were identified across samples and were used for gene usage analysis of CDR3 amino acid clonotypes. COPE and FqMerger were used to merge the filtered high-quality paired reads into contigs. BLAST was used to align contigs to the IMGT TRBV, TRBD and TRBJ reference genes, and CDR3 was defined following IMGT. Highly expanded clones were defined as clonotypes with a frequency above 0.1%. Shannon entropy was used to measure repertoire diversity, and the Gini coefficient was used to measure V-J evenness. Clonotypes shared by more than one individual were considered public. The public reads were reanalyzed by TCRdb: fastp trimming at Q25, MiXCR alignment, in-frame beta chains only. Rows with a matching CDR3 protein are joined into one entry that keeps the most common DNA and genes. TCRdb assigned the V and J calls; the authors' analysis was not used. The sample has 300,000 to 400,000 distinct CDR3 sequences on record, approximately 16% of them singletons. The top ten clones comprise 25% to 30% of the sample.

The time point label, as the study defines it: newly diagnosed GD, antithyroid drugs for less than 3 months. RNA was extracted from PBMCs in TRIzol for both TCR sequencing and RNA sequencing. The diagnosis of Graves' disease was made according to American Thyroid Association guidelines. The patients came from an endocrinology department in Xi'an, China. Each patient gave about 10 milliliters of peripheral blood, collected in an EDTA anticoagulant tube. Ficoll Paque Plus density gradient separation was used to isolate PBMCs, and no further T cell sorting was done. An Agilent 2100 Bioanalyzer and agarose gel were used to check RNA quality, and a NanoDrop 2000 was used to measure RNA concentration. This sample also belongs to another study, concerning T cells in Graves' hyperthyroidism and ophthalmopathy. The second paper further reports: Stable Graves' hyperthyroidism was defined as no progression to ophthalmopathy during 18 months of follow-up. Hyperthyroidism patients were newly diagnosed, with disease duration under 2 months, and aged 18 to 65 years. Any patient with an uncontrolled infection, another autoimmune disease, pregnancy or lactation was excluded. Diagnoses were based on clinical symptoms, serum thyroxine and TRAb, thyroid ultrasound and orbital computed tomography. The first round of RT-PCR for the TCR CDR3 was performed with the HTBI primer set and the Qiagen OneStep RT-PCR kit. Blood samples also contained most of the expanded thyroid clonotypes (frequency above 0.001), which suggests that blood repertoires may reflect thyroid immune responses. A model built on a 13 V-J signature distinguished ophthalmopathy from stable hyperthyroidism, reaching 85% to 90% sensitivity and under 84% specificity in cross-validation and 80%/75% in testing. In validation, the model predicted progression to ophthalmopathy with around 71% sensitivity and roughly 72% specificity, a median of 6.5 months before onset. To identify TCR V-J signatures that set the groups apart, the researchers used a discovery cohort of about a hundred patients, made up of roughly 45 with Graves' ophthalmopathy and some 60 with stable Graves' hyperthyroidism. Whether ophthalmopathy could be predicted prospectively was tested in an independent validation cohort made up of roughly 20 hyperthyroidism patients plus 17 patients who later progressed to ophthalmopathy. The approximately 100 discovery patients were divided at random into training and test sets in a 7:3 ratio. Thyroid tissue and blood T-cell repertoires from about six Graves' hyperthyroidism patients were also compared in the study. After sampling, hyperthyroidism patients received methimazole starting at 30 mg daily, and ophthalmopathy patients received high-dose intravenous methylprednisolone. A second multiplex PCR round built the libraries, followed by size selection and purification. Libraries were sequenced paired-end with 100 bp reads on an Illumina HiSeq2000. SOAPnuke was used to process the raw data, with reads discarded if the reads contained adapters or uncalled bases, had a mean Phred below 15, or lacked an exact constant-primer or identifier match. High-quality paired reads were merged with COPE v1.2.5, and unique nucleotide sequences were defined as clonotypes. MiTCR v1.1 was used to align clonotypes to the IMGT TRBV, TRBD and TRBJ reference segments. Analysis was restricted to V-J combinations with a frequency above 0.0001, which covered about 99% of repertoires. The TCS score was defined as F50 (clonal expansion) divided by E x V (chaos), with BLOSUM62-based TCRdist calculated between CDR3 peptides within each V-J. Welch's t-statistics and random forest reduced roughly 500 V-J features to 10 to 15, which were used in a naive Bayes classifier (R e1071). No statistical method was used to fix the sample size in advance, and group allocation was not hidden from the investigators. The paper describes TCR Vbeta CDR3 sequencing of 120 to 150 peripheral blood samples, made up of roughly 45 ophthalmopathy patients, roughly 72 hyperthyroidism patients and roughly 17 progressor patients.

This TCR derives from a man in his forties with Graves disease. Donor details come from another sample of the same person, matched by shared clones. The chain is assembled from TRBV29-1 and TRBJ2-3; TRBD1 is possibly the D segment (5 matching bases). Sequences were derived from peripheral blood mononuclear cells (PBMCs), sampled at new diagnosis, from a patient treated with antithyroid drugs. CDR3 sequence: CSMVAGMSTDTQYF. The bases are TGCAGCATGGTAGCAGGGATGAGCACAGATACGCAGTATTTT.